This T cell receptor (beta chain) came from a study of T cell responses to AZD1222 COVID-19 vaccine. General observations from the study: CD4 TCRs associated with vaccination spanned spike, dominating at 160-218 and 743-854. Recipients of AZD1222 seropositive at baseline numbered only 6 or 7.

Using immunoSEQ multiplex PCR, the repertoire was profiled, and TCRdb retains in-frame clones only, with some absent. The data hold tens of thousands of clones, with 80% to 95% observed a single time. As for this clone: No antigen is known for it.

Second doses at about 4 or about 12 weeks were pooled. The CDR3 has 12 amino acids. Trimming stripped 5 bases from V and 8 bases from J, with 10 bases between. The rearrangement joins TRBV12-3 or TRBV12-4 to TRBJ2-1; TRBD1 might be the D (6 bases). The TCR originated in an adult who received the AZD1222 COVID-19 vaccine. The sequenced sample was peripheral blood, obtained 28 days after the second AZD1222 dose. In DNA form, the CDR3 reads TGTGCCAGCAGTATACAGGGCGATGAGCAGTTCTTC. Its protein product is CASSIQGDEQFF.